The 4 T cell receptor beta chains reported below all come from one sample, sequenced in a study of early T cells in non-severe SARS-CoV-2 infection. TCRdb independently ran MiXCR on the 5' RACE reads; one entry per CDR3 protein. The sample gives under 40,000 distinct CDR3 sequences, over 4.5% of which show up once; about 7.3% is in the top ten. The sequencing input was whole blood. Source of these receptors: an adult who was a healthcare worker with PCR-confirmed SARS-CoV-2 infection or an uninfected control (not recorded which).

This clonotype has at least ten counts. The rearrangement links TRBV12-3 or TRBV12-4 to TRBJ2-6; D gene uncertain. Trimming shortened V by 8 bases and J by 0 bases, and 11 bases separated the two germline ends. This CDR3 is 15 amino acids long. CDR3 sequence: CASSAQPSGANVLTF. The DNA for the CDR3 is TGTGCCAGCTCGGCTCAACCCTCTGGGGCCAACGTCCTGACTTTC.

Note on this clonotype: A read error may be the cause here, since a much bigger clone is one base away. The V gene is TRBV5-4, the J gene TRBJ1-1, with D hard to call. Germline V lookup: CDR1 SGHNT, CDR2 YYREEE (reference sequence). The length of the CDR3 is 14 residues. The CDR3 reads CVSSLEIRDTEAFF. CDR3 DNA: TGTGTCAGCAGCCTGGAGATCCGTGACACTGAAGCTTTCTTT.

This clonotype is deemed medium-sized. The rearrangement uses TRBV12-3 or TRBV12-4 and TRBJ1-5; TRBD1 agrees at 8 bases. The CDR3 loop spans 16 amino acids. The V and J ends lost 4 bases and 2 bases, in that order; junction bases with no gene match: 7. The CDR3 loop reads CASSSRTGRGNQPQHF. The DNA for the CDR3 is TGTGCCAGCAGTTCTCGGACAGGGAGAGGCAATCAGCCCCAGCATTTT.

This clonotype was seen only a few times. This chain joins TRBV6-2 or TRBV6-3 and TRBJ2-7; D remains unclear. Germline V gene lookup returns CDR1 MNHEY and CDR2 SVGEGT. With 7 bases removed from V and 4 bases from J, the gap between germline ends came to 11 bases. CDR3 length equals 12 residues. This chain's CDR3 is CASTRSEYEQYF. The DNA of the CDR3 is TGTGCCAGCACCCGGTCGGAGTACGAGCAGTACTTC.